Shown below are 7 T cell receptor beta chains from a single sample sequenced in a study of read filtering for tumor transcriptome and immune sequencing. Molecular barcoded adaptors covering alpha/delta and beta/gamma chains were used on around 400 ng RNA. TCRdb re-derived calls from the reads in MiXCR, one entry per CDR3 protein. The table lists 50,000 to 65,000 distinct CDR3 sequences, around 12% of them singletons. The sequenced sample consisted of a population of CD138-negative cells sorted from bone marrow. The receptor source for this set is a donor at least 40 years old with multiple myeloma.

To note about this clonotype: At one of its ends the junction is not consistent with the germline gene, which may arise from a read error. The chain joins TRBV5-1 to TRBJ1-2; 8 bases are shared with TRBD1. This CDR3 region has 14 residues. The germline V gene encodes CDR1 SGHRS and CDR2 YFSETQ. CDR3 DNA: TGCGCCAGCAGCTTTGACAGGGGCAGTGCAAGGTACGCCTTC. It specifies CASSFDRGSARYAF.

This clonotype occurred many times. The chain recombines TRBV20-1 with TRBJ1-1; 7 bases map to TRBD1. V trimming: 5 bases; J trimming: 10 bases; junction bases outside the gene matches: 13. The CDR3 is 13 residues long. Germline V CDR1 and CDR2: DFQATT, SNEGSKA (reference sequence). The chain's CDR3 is CSAGPGTALGAFF. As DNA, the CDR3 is TGCAGTGCTGGTCCCGGGACAGCACTTGGAGCTTTCTTT.

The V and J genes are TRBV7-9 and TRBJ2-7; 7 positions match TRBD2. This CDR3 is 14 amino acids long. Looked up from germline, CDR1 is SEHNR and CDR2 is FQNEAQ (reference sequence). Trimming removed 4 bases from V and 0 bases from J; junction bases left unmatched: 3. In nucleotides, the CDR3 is TGTGCCAGCAGCTCCGGGGGGATCTCCTACGAGCAGTACTTC. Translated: CASSSGGISYEQYF.

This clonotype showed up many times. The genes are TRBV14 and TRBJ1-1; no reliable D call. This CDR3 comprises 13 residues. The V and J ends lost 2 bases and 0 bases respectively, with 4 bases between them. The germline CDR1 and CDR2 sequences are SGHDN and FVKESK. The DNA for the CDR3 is TGTGCCAGCAGCCAACATTTGAACACTGAAGCTTTCTTT. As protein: CASSQHLNTEAFF.

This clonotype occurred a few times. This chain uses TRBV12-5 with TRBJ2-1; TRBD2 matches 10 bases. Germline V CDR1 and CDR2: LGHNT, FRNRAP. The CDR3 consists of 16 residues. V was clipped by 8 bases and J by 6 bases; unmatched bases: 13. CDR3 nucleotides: TGTGCTAGTAGAACCACCGGGACTAGCGCCTTCAATGAGCAGTTCTTC. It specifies CASRTTGTSAFNEQFF.

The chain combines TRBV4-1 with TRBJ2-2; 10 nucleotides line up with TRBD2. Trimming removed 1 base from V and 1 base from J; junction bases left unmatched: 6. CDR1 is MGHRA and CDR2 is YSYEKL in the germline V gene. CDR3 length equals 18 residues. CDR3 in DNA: TGCGCCAGCAGCCAAGGATGGCTAGCGGGGGAGAACACCGGGGAGCTGTTTTTT. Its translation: CASSQGWLAGENTGELFF.

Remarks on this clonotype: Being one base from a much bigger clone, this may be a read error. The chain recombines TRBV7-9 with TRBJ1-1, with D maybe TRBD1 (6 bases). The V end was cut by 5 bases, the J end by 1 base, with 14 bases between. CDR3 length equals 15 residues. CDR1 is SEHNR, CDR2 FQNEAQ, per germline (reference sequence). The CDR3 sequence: CASSPPGATNTEAFF. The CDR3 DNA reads TGTGCCAGCAGCCCACCGGGGGCCACGAACACTGAAGCTTTCTTT.